Presented here are 10 T cell receptor beta chains from one specimen sequenced in a study of CD8+ T cells in alopecia areata. Isolated RNA was reverse transcribed into cDNA used as the sequencing template. Assay used: immunoSEQ multiplex PCR; TCRdb lists only in-frame clones, some missing. In the table there are almost 250,000 clones, under 80% of which are singletons. Material: CD4+ T cells sorted from blood, obtained at week 0. The receptors here all came from a human donor with alopecia areata.

The V call is TRBV9, the J call TRBJ2-5, with D perhaps being TRBD1 or TRBD2 (7 bases each). V was cut by 0 bases and J by 2 bases, with 14 bases left in between. The germline V gene has CDR1 SGDLS and CDR2 YYNGEE. The CDR3 is 16 residues long. The CDR3 DNA reads as TGTGCCAGCAGCGTAGGTTTCAGGGGGGGACAAGAGACCCAGTACTTC. Its protein is CASSVGFRGGQETQYF. Supplemented by reference TRBV9 and TRBJ2-5, the full variable domain reads DSGVTQTPKHLITATGQRVTLRCSPRSGDLSVYWYQQSLDQGLQFLIQYYNGEERAKGNILERFSAQQFPDLHSELNLSSLELGDSALYFCASSVGFRGGQETQYFGPGTRLLVL.

This rearrangement joins TRBV23-1 to TRBJ1-2, with 7 positions matching TRBD1. TRBV23-1 is noted as an ORF with a role that remains uncertain. The junction had 9 bases not matched to a gene; V was cut back by 0 bases and J by 8 bases. This CDR3 is built from 15 residues. CDR3 protein: CASSQSLHRGRGYTF. For the CDR3, the DNA is TGCGCCAGCAGTCAATCCCTTCACAGGGGAAGAGGCTACACCTTC.

The chain has TRBV27 and TRBJ1-4; D is unclear. The V end was cut by 2 bases, the J end by 7 bases, with 14 bases between. The CDR3 covers 15 residues. Germline V lookup: CDR1 MNHEY, CDR2 SMNVEV (reference sequence). CDR3 bases: TGTGCCAGCAGTTTAGCCCGCGGGAGAGGTGAAAAACTGTTTTTT. It yields the protein CASSLARGRGEKLFF.

The V call is TRBV4-3, the J call TRBJ2-2, with a weak D call TRBD2 (5 bases). V was trimmed by 1 base and J by 2 bases, leaving 14 bases between them. Germline lookup yields CDR1 LGHNA and CDR2 YSLEER. The CDR3 is made up of 17 amino acids. CDR3 DNA: TGCGCCAGCAGCCAAGCGGGTAGCGAGCTAAACACCGGGGAGCTGTTTTTT. Translated, it gives CASSQAGSELNTGELFF.

The chain carries TRBV5-4 and TRBJ1-6; possible D gene TRBD1, 5 bases. The germline V gene encodes CDR1 SGHNT and CDR2 YYREEE (reference sequence). Trimming removed 0 bases from V and 8 bases from J, with 12 bases in between. This CDR3 region has 15 residues. CDR3 sequence reads: CASSLGTGRDSPLHF. The CDR3 bases are TGTGCCAGCAGCTTGGGGACGGGACGGGATTCACCCCTCCACTTT.

The chain carries TRBV7-3 and TRBJ1-1; D is undetermined. The V end lost 3 bases, the J end lost 1 base, and 6 bases lay between the germline ends. CDR3 length: 13 residues. Germline V CDR1 and CDR2: SGHTA, FQGTGA. DNA of the CDR3: TGTGCCAGCAGCTTCAACAAGAACACTGAAGCTTTCTTT. Its translation is CASSFNKNTEAFF.

V gene TRBV2 combines with J gene TRBJ2-5; D remains unclear. The CDR3 contains 13 residues. Trimming took 1 base from V and 6 from J, leaving 9 bases between them. Looked up from germline, CDR1 is SNHLY and CDR2 is FYNNEI. The DNA of the CDR3 is TGTGCCAGCAGTGAAGGCGCCTCGCAGACCCAGTACTTC. Translating gives CASSEGASQTQYF.

The rearrangement uses TRBV29-1 and TRBJ2-5, with D unclear. Trimming removed 6 bases at V and 3 bases at J, with 11 bases between. The CDR3 runs 12 residues. The V gene's germline CDR1 is SQVTM and CDR2 ANQGSEA. The CDR3 nucleotides read TGCAGCGTAAGGACGGCCGAAGAGACCCAGTACTTC. Translating it yields CSVRTAEETQYF. Variable domain in full (rest from reference TRBV29-1 and TRBJ2-5): SAVISQKPSRDICQRGTSLTIQCQVDSQVTMMFWYRQQPGQSLTLIATANQGSEATYESGFVIDKFPISRPNLTFSTLTVSNMSPEDSSIYLCSVRTAEETQYFGPGTRLLVL.

This clone occurred once. V is TRBV2 and J is TRBJ1-6; TRBD1 matches 7 bases. CDR1 and CDR2 from the germline V gene are SNHLY and FYNNEI. This CDR3 has 16 amino acids. Germline trimming cut 6 bases from V and 6 bases from J; bases unmatched to any gene: 11. The CDR3 reads CASSQQGLRSNSPLHF. The CDR3 DNA reads as TGTGCCAGCAGCCAACAGGGGCTAAGGAGTAATTCACCCCTCCACTTT.

This clone was observed a few times. The V and J genes are TRBV11-2 and TRBJ2-4; D is unresolved. Germline V gene data show CDR1 as SGHAT and CDR2 as FQNNGV. There are 14 residues in the CDR3. Trimming took 3 bases from V and 0 from J, leaving 6 bases between them. The CDR3 protein is CASSLSLAKNIQYF. CDR3 nucleotides: TGTGCCAGCAGCTTGAGCCTAGCCAAAAACATTCAGTACTTC.